The present T cell receptor (beta chain) was sequenced within a study of T cell responses to AZD1222 COVID-19 vaccine. Study-wide results and limits: Increases in Spike-specific TCR breadth and depth were seen after two AZD1222 doses. A mostly white British donor set with more females was recruited, and clonal diversity was possibly underestimated. It was only after the peak T cell response that any repertoires were sampled.

Produced via immunoSEQ multiplex PCR; TCRdb's table is partial and in-frame only. The data contain some 120,000 clones, 90% of them seen just once; the ten biggest clones take up about 4%. Turning to this clone: Its target is unknown.

CDR3 length: 12 amino acids. Trimming took 0 bases from V and 2 from J, leaving 2 bases between them. CDR1 is SEHNR, CDR2 FQNEAQ, per germline (reference sequence). This sample comprised peripheral blood, obtained on day 0 of MenACWY control vaccination. The source is an adult in good health. This chain links TRBV7-9 with TRBJ2-7; D gene uncertain. In DNA, the CDR3 is TGTGCCAGCAGCTTAGCCCCCTACGAGCAGTACTTC. Translating it yields CASSLAPYEQYF.